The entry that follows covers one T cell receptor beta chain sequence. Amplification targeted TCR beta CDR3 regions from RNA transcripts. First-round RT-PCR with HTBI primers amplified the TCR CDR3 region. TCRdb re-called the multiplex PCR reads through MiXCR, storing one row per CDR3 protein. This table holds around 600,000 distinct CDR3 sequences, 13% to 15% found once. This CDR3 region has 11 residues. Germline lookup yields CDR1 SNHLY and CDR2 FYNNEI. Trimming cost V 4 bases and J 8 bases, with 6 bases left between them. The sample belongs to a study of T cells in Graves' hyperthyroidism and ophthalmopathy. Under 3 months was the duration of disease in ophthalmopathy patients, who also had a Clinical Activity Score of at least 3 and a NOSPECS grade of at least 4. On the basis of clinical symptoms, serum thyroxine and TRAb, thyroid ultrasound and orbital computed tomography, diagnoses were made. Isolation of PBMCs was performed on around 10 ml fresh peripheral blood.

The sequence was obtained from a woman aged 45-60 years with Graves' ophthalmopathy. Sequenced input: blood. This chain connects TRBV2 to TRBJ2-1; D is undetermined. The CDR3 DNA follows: TGTGCCAGCAGTGGAGGCTATGAGCAGTTCTTC. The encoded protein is CASSGGYEQFF.